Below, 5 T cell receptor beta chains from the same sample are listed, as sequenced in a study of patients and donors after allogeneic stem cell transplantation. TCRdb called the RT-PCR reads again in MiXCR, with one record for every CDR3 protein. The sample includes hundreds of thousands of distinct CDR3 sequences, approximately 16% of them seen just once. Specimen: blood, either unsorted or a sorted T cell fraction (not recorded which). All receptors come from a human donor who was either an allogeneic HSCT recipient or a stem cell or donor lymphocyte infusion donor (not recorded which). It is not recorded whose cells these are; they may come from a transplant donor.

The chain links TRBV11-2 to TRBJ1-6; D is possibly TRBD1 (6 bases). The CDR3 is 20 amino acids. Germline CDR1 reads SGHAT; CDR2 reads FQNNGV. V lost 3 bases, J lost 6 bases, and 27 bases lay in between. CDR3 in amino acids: CASSFAWWVESGQLNSPLHF. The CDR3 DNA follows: TGTGCCAGCAGCTTCGCTTGGTGGGTCGAATCGGGACAACTTAATTCACCCCTCCACTTT.

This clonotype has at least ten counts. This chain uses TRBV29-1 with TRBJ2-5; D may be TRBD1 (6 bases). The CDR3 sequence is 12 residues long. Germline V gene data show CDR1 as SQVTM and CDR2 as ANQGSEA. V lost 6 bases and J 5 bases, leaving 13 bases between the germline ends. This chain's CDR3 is CSVGDRKETQYF. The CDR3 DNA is TGCAGCGTCGGCGACAGGAAGGAGACCCAGTACTTC.

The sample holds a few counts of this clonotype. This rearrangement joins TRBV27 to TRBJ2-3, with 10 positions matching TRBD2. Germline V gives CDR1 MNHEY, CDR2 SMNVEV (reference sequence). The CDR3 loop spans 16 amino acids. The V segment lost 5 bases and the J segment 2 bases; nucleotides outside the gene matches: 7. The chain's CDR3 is CASSPIAGGSTDTQYF. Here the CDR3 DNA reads TGTGCCAGCAGTCCCATAGCGGGAGGCTCCACAGATACGCAGTATTTT.

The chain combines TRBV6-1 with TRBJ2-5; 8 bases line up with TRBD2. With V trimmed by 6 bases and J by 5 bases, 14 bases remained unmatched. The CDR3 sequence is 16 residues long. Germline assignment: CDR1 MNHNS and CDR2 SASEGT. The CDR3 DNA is TGTGCCAGCAGCATACGAAGCGGGAGTGCCCGGGAGACCCAGTACTTC. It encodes CASSIRSGSARETQYF.

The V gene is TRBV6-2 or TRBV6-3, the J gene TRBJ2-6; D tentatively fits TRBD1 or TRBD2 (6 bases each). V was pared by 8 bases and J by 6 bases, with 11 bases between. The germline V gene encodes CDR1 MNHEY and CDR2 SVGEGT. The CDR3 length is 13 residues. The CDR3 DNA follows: TGTGCCAGCCGAACGGGGGCGGCCAACGTCCTGACTTTC. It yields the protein CASRTGAANVLTF.